One sample yielded the 30 T cell receptor beta chains listed below, sequenced in a study of T cell changes during pregnancy in multiple sclerosis. Libraries were prepared by immunoSEQ multiplex PCR; TCRdb keeps only in-frame clonotypes and omits some of them. This sample has 45,000 to 65,000 clones, with around 92% found just once. Source: CD4+ T cells from peripheral blood mononuclear cells, taken after pregnancy. These receptors originate from a female donor with multiple sclerosis, enrolled in a pregnancy study.

The J gene is TRBJ1-2, the V gene TRBV19; D may be TRBD1 (5 bases). Trimming left V 1 base short and J 0 bases short, with 12 bases between. The CDR3 runs 16 residues. CDR1 is LNHDA and CDR2 is SQIVND in the germline V gene (reference sequence). CDR3 region: CASSIGGTEANYGYTF. The CDR3 coding sequence is TGTGCCAGTAGTATAGGGGGGACTGAAGCTAACTATGGCTACACCTTC.

This clone has just one count. The chain uses TRBV19 and TRBJ2-3, with D maybe TRBD2 (5 bases). The germline CDR1 and CDR2 sequences are LNHDA and SQIVND (reference sequence). The CDR3 totals 14 residues. The ends were cut back, 5 bases at V and 1 base at J, with 10 bases in the middle. CDR3 bases: TGTGCCAGTAGTCTCACCGGGGGCACAGATACGCAGTATTTT. Translated: CASSLTGGTDTQYF.

This clone has more than one count but fewer than ten. This sequence joins TRBV11-3 and TRBJ2-1; unclear D gene. The CDR3 sequence is 14 residues long. Germline CDR1 is SGHNT and CDR2 is YENEEA. V was trimmed by 3 bases and J by 5 bases, leaving 11 bases between them. CDR3 sequence: CASSLVLAHNEQFF. The CDR3, as DNA: TGTGCCAGCAGCTTGGTACTCGCTCACAATGAGCAGTTCTTC.

The rearrangement links TRBV11-2 to TRBJ1-1; D remains ambiguous. This CDR3 spans 14 amino acids. V lost 1 base and J lost 2, with 8 bases in between. CDR1 and CDR2 (germline): SGHAT, FQNNGV. The CDR3 sequence: CASSLAGINTEAFF. The CDR3 coding sequence is TGTGCCAGCAGCTTAGCCGGGATTAACACTGAAGCTTTCTTT.

The chain combines TRBV19 with TRBJ2-1; TRBD2 might be the D (5 bases). The germline V and J ends were trimmed by 6 bases and 4 bases, with 13 bases remaining between them. This CDR3 comprises 14 residues. CDR1 and CDR2 (germline): LNHDA, SQIVND (reference sequence). The CDR3 nucleotides are TGTGCCAGTAGAAGCCAGCGGATTTACAATGAGCAGTTCTTC. Its protein is CASRSQRIYNEQFF. The full variable domain, its missing parts supplied by reference TRBV19 and TRBJ2-1, is DGGITQSPKYLFRKEGQNVTLSCEQNLNHDAMYWYRQDPGQGLRLIYYSQIVNDFQKGDIAEGYSVSREKKESFPLTVTSAQKNPTAFYLCASRSQRIYNEQFFGPGTRLTVL.

The V and J genes are TRBV19 and TRBJ1-2; D perhaps matches TRBD1 (5 bases). V gave up 5 bases and J gave up 2 bases, with 9 bases separating them. The germline gives CDR1 LNHDA, CDR2 SQIVND (reference sequence). The CDR3 loop spans 13 amino acids. The CDR3 protein is CASSPRQNYGYTF. For the CDR3, the DNA is TGTGCCAGTAGTCCCCGACAGAACTATGGCTACACCTTC.

A few counts support this clone. The chain is built from TRBV7-9 and TRBJ1-2, with TRBD1 identical over 8 bases. There are 15 residues in the CDR3. V trimming: 0 bases; J trimming: 5 bases; junction bases outside the gene matches: 5. CDR1 SEHNR and CDR2 FQNEAQ come from the germline V gene (reference sequence). DNA of the CDR3: TGTGCCAGCAGCTTAGCAGCAGGGGGCAGTTATGGCTACACCTTC. Its protein is CASSLAAGGSYGYTF.

The chain links TRBV7-9 to TRBJ2-6; no definite D call. The V end was cut by 3 bases, the J end by 3 bases, with 3 bases between. Germline lookup yields CDR1 SEHNR and CDR2 FQNEAQ (reference sequence). This CDR3 spans 13 amino acids. CDR3 nucleotides: TGTGCCAGCAGCTTCTTTGGGGCCAACGTCCTGACTTTC. It encodes CASSFFGANVLTF.

The chain carries TRBV11-3 and TRBJ2-5, with TRBD1 matching 7 bases. The CDR3 is 15 residues long. Germline V CDR1 and CDR2: SGHNT, YENEEA. Unmatched junction bases numbered 9, after V lost 4 bases and J lost 4 bases. The CDR3: CASSSWVQGPETQYF. The DNA of the CDR3 is TGTGCCAGCAGCTCGTGGGTACAGGGGCCAGAGACCCAGTACTTC.

V is TRBV11-3 and J is TRBJ2-1, with D possibly matching TRBD2 (5 bases). The CDR3 runs to 13 residues. Germline CDR1 reads SGHNT; CDR2 reads YENEEA. V was pared by 4 bases and J by 12 bases, with 16 bases between. The CDR3 region has the DNA TGTGCCAGCAGCTCAGCCAGGTGGGCGGGGCAGTTCTTC. Its translation is CASSSARWAGQFF.

The rearrangement uses TRBV19 and TRBJ2-3, with D perhaps TRBD2 (5 bases). The V gene lost 7 bases and the J gene lost 0 bases, with 11 bases spanning the gap. The CDR3 runs 14 residues. Germline CDR1 and CDR2: LNHDA and SQIVND (reference sequence). The CDR3: CASTRRASTDTQYF. DNA for the CDR3: TGTGCCAGTACCAGGCGGGCGAGCACAGATACGCAGTATTTT.

The chain couples TRBV29-1 to TRBJ1-6; 7 bases fit TRBD1. The CDR3 spans 15 residues. The V gene's germline CDR1 is SQVTM and CDR2 ANQGSEA. V trimming: 5 bases; J trimming: 6 bases; junction bases outside the gene matches: 10. The CDR3 DNA sequence: TGCAGCGTTAGAGATGGGGGACAGCTTAATTCACCCCTCCACTTT. It is translated as CSVRDGGQLNSPLHF.

The sample holds one count of this clone. An end of the junction does not agree with germline; a read error may underlie this. The J gene is TRBJ2-3, the V gene TRBV5-4; no reliable D call. Germline V gene lookup returns CDR1 SGHNT and CDR2 YYREEE (reference sequence). The CDR3 has 13 amino acids. CDR3 DNA sequence: TGTGCCAGCAGGTTGGCCGTGACAGATACGCAGTATTTT. It is translated as CASRLAVTDTQYF.

The table lists this clone with a few counts. The chain has TRBV4-1 and TRBJ2-6, with 11 bases fitting TRBD2. The V gene's germline CDR1 is MGHRA and CDR2 YSYEKL. The CDR3 spans 17 residues. V lost 2 bases, J lost 0 bases, and 0 bases stayed unmatched. As DNA, the CDR3 is TGCGCCAGCAGCCAACTAGCGGGGGGCTCTGGGGCCAACGTCCTGACTTTC. This gives the protein CASSQLAGGSGANVLTF.

This chain joins TRBV7-9 and TRBJ2-7; D may be TRBD2 (6 bases). The V gene lost 5 bases and the J gene lost 4 bases, with 15 bases spanning the gap. CDR3 length: 14 residues. Germline CDR1 SEHNR, CDR2 FQNEAQ (reference sequence). The CDR3 region has the DNA TGTGCCAGCAGCCCCCGGAGGGGTGCGTACGAGCAGTACTTC. This codes for CASSPRRGAYEQYF. Full variable domain (outside the CDR3, taken from reference TRBV7-9 and TRBJ2-7): DTGVSQNPRHKITKRGQNVTFRCDPISEHNRLYWYRQTLGQGPEFLTYFQNEAQLEKSRLLSDRFSAERPKGSFSTLEIQRTEQGDSAMYLCASSPRRGAYEQYFGPGTRLTVT.

The V gene is TRBV7-8, the J gene TRBJ1-2; tentatively, D is TRBD1 (6 bases). V lost 5 bases and J 3 bases, leaving 13 bases between the germline ends. Germline CDR1 and CDR2: SGHVS and FQNEAQ. This CDR3 contains 14 residues. CDR3 sequence (DNA): TGTGCCAGCAGCGCCCACAGGGTGGACTATGGCTACACCTTC. Protein sequence: CASSAHRVDYGYTF.

The chain joins TRBV2 to TRBJ2-7, with TRBD2 as a possible D gene (5 bases). V lost 6 bases and J 1 base, leaving 16 bases between the germline ends. CDR3 size: 15 residues. Germline V gives CDR1 SNHLY, CDR2 FYNNEI. The DNA for the CDR3 is TGTGCCAGCAGCCCCCGGGGAACGGGGTCCTACGAGCAGTACTTC. It yields the protein CASSPRGTGSYEQYF.

V usage is TRBV7-9 and J usage is TRBJ2-7; the match to TRBD1 covers 8 bases. With 5 bases clipped from V and 2 bases from J, the junction kept 8 bases outside the gene matches. Germline CDR1 is SEHNR and CDR2 is FQNEAQ (reference sequence). This CDR3 comprises 15 residues. The CDR3 loop reads CASSQGTGLTYEQYF. CDR3 DNA: TGTGCCAGCAGCCAAGGGACAGGCCTCACCTACGAGCAGTACTTC. The variable domain in full, completed from reference TRBV7-9 and TRBJ2-7, reads DTGVSQNPRHKITKRGQNVTFRCDPISEHNRLYWYRQTLGQGPEFLTYFQNEAQLEKSRLLSDRFSAERPKGSFSTLEIQRTEQGDSAMYLCASSQGTGLTYEQYFGPGTRLTVT.

The chain is built from TRBV4-3 and TRBJ2-1; TRBD2 matches 11 bases. With V trimmed by 0 bases and J by 8 bases, 12 bases remained unmatched. The CDR3 length is 18 residues. CDR1 and CDR2 (germline): LGHNA, YSLEER. The CDR3 protein is CASSQDPASGRLGDEQFF. In DNA form, the CDR3 reads TGCGCCAGCAGCCAAGACCCGGCTAGCGGGAGGCTAGGGGATGAGCAGTTCTTC.

The chain has TRBV19 and TRBJ1-1; D is ambiguous. Germline V gene sequence: CDR1 LNHDA, CDR2 SQIVND (reference sequence). The CDR3 spans 13 residues. The V end lost 4 bases, the J end lost 4 bases, and 10 bases lay between the germline ends. CDR3 protein: CASSNGRSTEAFF. The DNA of the CDR3 is TGTGCCAGTAGTAATGGCAGATCCACTGAAGCTTTCTTT.

The genes are TRBV5-6 and TRBJ1-4; D possibly corresponds to TRBD1 (6 bases). The germline CDR1 and CDR2 sequences are SGHDT and YYEEEE. CDR3 length equals 17 residues. V was shortened by 3 bases and J by 7 bases, with 22 bases between the two germline ends. CDR3 sequence (DNA): TGTGCCAGCAGCTCCTATCTTCGACAGGAGAGGAGTGAAAAACTGTTTTTT. Protein product: CASSSYLRQERSEKLFF.

This chain connects TRBV7-9 to TRBJ2-3, with TRBD2 matching over 13 bases. The CDR3 extends over 16 amino acids. Germline V lookup: CDR1 SEHNR, CDR2 FQNEAQ (reference sequence). Trimming at V came to 6 bases and at J to 5 bases, leaving 8 bases not matched to a gene. CDR3 region: CASSLRTSGRGDTQYF. The DNA of the CDR3 is TGTGCCAGCAGTCTAAGGACTAGCGGGAGAGGAGATACGCAGTATTTT.

The genes are TRBV5-5 and TRBJ2-1, with D maybe TRBD2 (6 bases). From germline, CDR1 is SGHKS and CDR2 YYEKEE (reference sequence). The CDR3 contains 15 residues. V lost 2 bases, J lost 1 base, and 10 bases lay in between. The CDR3 DNA reads TGTGCCAGCAGCTTCCGGGAGAGGTCCTACAATGAGCAGTTCTTC. This sequence encodes CASSFRERSYNEQFF.

The gene calls are TRBV7-2 and TRBJ2-4; a weak D match, TRBD2 (6 bases). Germline CDR1 and CDR2: SGHTA and FQGNSA. V lost 1 base and J 8 bases, leaving 15 bases between the germline ends. CDR3 length: 15 amino acids. The CDR3 loop is CASSLELAGKDIQYF. In DNA form, the CDR3 reads TGTGCCAGCAGCTTAGAGTTGGCGGGGAAGGACATTCAGTACTTC.

The chain recombines TRBV2 with TRBJ2-7; 8 bases agree with TRBD2. Per germline, CDR1 SNHLY and CDR2 FYNNEI. Trimming at V came to 6 bases and at J to 2 bases, leaving 6 bases not matched to a gene. There are 14 residues in the CDR3. CDR3 in DNA: TGTGCCAGCAGGGGGACTAGAATTACCTACGAGCAGTACTTC. Protein sequence: CASRGTRITYEQYF.

The rearrangement links TRBV7-2 to TRBJ2-2; 14 bases map to TRBD2. Germline loops: CDR1 SGHTA, CDR2 FQGNSA. CDR3 size: 14 residues. V trimming: 4 bases; J trimming: 13 bases; junction bases outside the gene matches: 5. In DNA, the CDR3 is TGTGCCAGCAGCTGGGGACTAGCGGGGGCAGGGCTGTTTTTT. The encoded protein is CASSWGLAGAGLFF.

The chain carries TRBV7-9 and TRBJ2-3; a possible D gene is TRBD2 (6 bases). V lost 2 bases and J lost 5, with 8 bases in between. CDR3 length: 13 amino acids. The germline V gene has CDR1 SEHNR and CDR2 FQNEAQ (reference sequence). CDR3 residues: CASSLTGVDTQYF. The CDR3, as DNA: TGTGCCAGCAGCTTAACGGGGGTAGATACGCAGTATTTT. Drawing the rest from reference TRBV7-9 and TRBJ2-3, the complete variable domain is DTGVSQNPRHKITKRGQNVTFRCDPISEHNRLYWYRQTLGQGPEFLTYFQNEAQLEKSRLLSDRFSAERPKGSFSTLEIQRTEQGDSAMYLCASSLTGVDTQYFGPGTRLTVL.

The chain carries TRBV5-1 and TRBJ1-2; the match to TRBD1 covers 9 bases. The CDR3 is 15 amino acids. The trim removed 0 bases at V and 8 bases at J, leaving 8 bases unmatched. The germline V gene has CDR1 SGHRS and CDR2 YFSETQ. The CDR3 DNA sequence: TGCGCCAGCAGCTTGGATTACGGACAGGGGCGCGGCTACACCTTC. This sequence encodes CASSLDYGQGRGYTF.

The gene calls are TRBV4-3 and TRBJ2-4; D is perhaps TRBD1 (5 bases). V was shortened by 0 bases and J by 4 bases, with 13 bases between the two germline ends. CDR3 length: 16 amino acids. Germline loops: CDR1 LGHNA, CDR2 YSLEER. The CDR3 here is CASSQDTAGPKNIQYF. The CDR3, as DNA: TGCGCCAGCAGCCAAGATACGGCAGGGCCTAAAAACATTCAGTACTTC.

The J gene is TRBJ2-3, the V gene TRBV7-3; D is possibly TRBD2 (5 bases). This CDR3 has 14 residues. V was shortened by 2 bases and J by 5 bases, with 11 bases between the two germline ends. The germline V gene encodes CDR1 SGHTA and CDR2 FQGTGA. As DNA, the CDR3 is TGTGCCAGCAGCTTAGAGGGAGAGGAAGATACGCAGTATTTT. Its protein product is CASSLEGEEDTQYF.